The 10 T cell receptor beta chains below all came from one sample that was sequenced in a study of T cell responses to AZD1222 COVID-19 vaccine. Sequencing was performed with immunoSEQ multiplex PCR; in TCRdb, only in-frame clones are kept and a portion is missing. The data show 60,000 to 90,000 clones, with approximately 80% seen just once and roughly 28% held by the top ten. The material sequenced was peripheral blood, taken 28 days after the second dose of the MenACWY control vaccine. These receptors originate from an adult who received the MenACWY meningococcal vaccine as a control.

The chain recombines TRBV9 with TRBJ2-2, with D maybe TRBD1 (5 bases). The CDR3 has 16 residues. The germline V gene has CDR1 SGDLS and CDR2 YYNGEE. Deletions cut 0 bases from V and 8 bases from J, with 17 bases between. The chain's CDR3 is CASSVEGRADLGELFF. CDR3 nucleotide sequence: TGTGCCAGCAGCGTAGAAGGCAGGGCCGACCTGGGGGAGCTGTTTTTT.

The chain has TRBV19 and TRBJ2-7; the D is unclear. Germline assignment: CDR1 LNHDA and CDR2 SQIVND (reference sequence). V dropped 5 bases and J dropped 1 base, with 12 bases sitting between them. The CDR3 is 14 residues long. CDR3 loop: CASSAARASYEQYF. CDR3 bases: TGTGCCAGTAGTGCCGCCCGGGCGTCCTACGAGCAGTACTTC.

J is TRBJ2-3 and V is TRBV5-1; 7 bases map to TRBD1. This CDR3 is 16 amino acids long. The ends lost 4 bases at V and 0 bases at J; junction bases unmatched: 8. CDR1 is SGHRS, CDR2 YFSETQ, per germline. This chain's CDR3 is CASSHLGQPSTDTQYF. In DNA, the CDR3 is TGCGCCAGCAGCCACCTGGGACAGCCTAGCACAGATACGCAGTATTTT.

The chain combines TRBV11-3 with TRBJ2-7, with TRBD2 matching 9 bases. This CDR3 comprises 16 residues. Trimming at V came to 5 bases and at J to 5 bases, leaving 13 bases not matched to a gene. CDR1 is SGHNT and CDR2 is YENEEA in the germline V gene. Here the CDR3 reads CASSTLLAGGPDEQYF. In DNA form, the CDR3 reads TGTGCCAGCAGCACCCTCTTGGCGGGGGGGCCTGACGAGCAGTACTTC.

The rearrangement links TRBV11-2 to TRBJ2-3; D is unresolved. The CDR3 loop spans 13 amino acids. Trimming stripped 5 bases from V and 6 bases from J, with 12 bases between. Per germline, CDR1 SGHAT and CDR2 FQNNGV. The CDR3 coding sequence is TGTGCCAGCAGCCCCTCTTTACGCGATACGCAGTATTTT. Translation gives CASSPSLRDTQYF. The complete variable domain, with remaining parts taken from reference TRBV11-2 and TRBJ2-3, reads EAGVAQSPRYKIIEKRQSVAFWCNPISGHATLYWYQQILGQGPKLLIQFQNNGVVDDSQLPKDRFSAERLKGVDSTLKIQPAKLEDSAVYLCASSPSLRDTQYFGPGTRLTVL.

CDR3 loop: CAWSGGTEQPQHF. CDR3 nucleotides: TGTGCCTGGAGTGGCGGTACGGAACAGCCCCAGCATTTT. J is TRBJ1-5 and V is TRBV30; D unclear. Trimming removed 1 base from V and 7 bases from J, with 11 bases in between. Germline CDR1 reads GTSNPN; CDR2 reads SVGIG (reference sequence). This CDR3 has 13 amino acids.

V and J are TRBV5-8 and TRBJ1-6; TRBD1 aligns across 7 bases. Germline CDR1 SGHTS, CDR2 YDEGEE. Trimming removed 4 bases from V and 0 bases from J; junction bases left unmatched: 4. There are 16 residues in the CDR3. CDR3 amino acids: CASSVNRGSYNSPLHF. The CDR3 bases are TGTGCCAGCAGCGTTAACAGGGGCTCCTATAATTCACCCCTCCACTTT.

CDR3 residues: CASSLVGGGAYNEQFF. The CDR3 region has the DNA TGTGCCAGCAGCTTAGTCGGAGGCGGCGCCTACAATGAGCAGTTCTTC. The V gene is TRBV7-2, the J gene TRBJ2-1; tentatively, D is TRBD2 (5 bases). CDR3 size: 16 residues. The ends were cut back, 1 base at V and 2 bases at J, with 12 bases in the middle. Germline V CDR1 and CDR2: SGHTA, FQGNSA.

This chain uses TRBV18 with TRBJ1-3, with D unclear. CDR1 and CDR2 (germline): KGHSH, LQKENI. This CDR3 is built from 17 residues. The V and J ends lost 0 bases and 0 bases respectively, with 12 bases between them. The CDR3, as DNA: TGTGCCAGCTCACCACCGTACTCAGAAAACTCTGGAAACACCATATATTTT. It is translated as CASSPPYSENSGNTIYF.

V and J are TRBV7-9 and TRBJ1-2; the D gene is possibly TRBD1 (6 bases). CDR3 size: 15 residues. The germline V gene encodes CDR1 SEHNR and CDR2 FQNEAQ (reference sequence). Trimming cost V 5 bases and J 1 base, with 14 bases left between them. The CDR3 region has the DNA TGTGCCAGCAGCGGTATATCGGGACATAACTATGGCTACACCTTC. Encoded protein: CASSGISGHNYGYTF.